This paragraph reports one T cell receptor beta chain. There is no known antigen for this receptor. Sequencing was performed on an Illumina HiSeq 2000. 5'RACE template switching, by which a universal primer site and unique molecular identifiers were added, was used to make TCR beta cDNA libraries. Synthesis of cDNA was primed from the TCR beta constant segment and was followed by two consecutive PCR amplification steps. The authors processed their data as follows. MIGEC was used to demultiplex reads and group the reads by UMI, and MiTCR was used to assemble and quantify clonotypes. To remove erroneous sequences, TCR cDNA sequences were retained only when supported by two or more reads. The tcR package was used for downstream repertoire analysis, and clonotypes were matched across fractions by CDR3 nucleotide sequence plus V segment. VDJmatch was used to annotate antigen specificity against VDJdb, with one amino acid substitution in CDR3 permitted. Each entry corresponds to one CDR3 protein sequence from reads that TCRdb reprocessed, and DNA is not given. The V and J calls come from TCRdb's annotation, not from the publication. The table for this sample lists around 550,000 distinct CDR3 sequences. The ten most abundant clones make up approximately 3.5% of the sample.

A commercial ELISA kit detecting HCMV-specific IgG in serum was used to determine HCMV serostatus. Peripheral blood mononuclear cells were isolated from blood by Ficoll density gradient centrifugation. The CDR3 measures 11 amino acids from cysteine to phenylalanine. No DNA sequence is on record. This entry comes from a study of T cells expressing NK-cell markers (dated by TCRdb to about 2020). Some background on the complete study: TCR beta-chain repertoires were profiled in sorted CD3+CD56+NKG2C+, CD3+CD56+NKG2C- and CD3+CD56-NKG2C+ T-cell subsets from about 8 donors. Most of the eight sequenced donors were HCMV-seropositive and one was HCMV-seronegative. All eight donors whose samples were sequenced were randomly selected healthy volunteers, three of them men and five women. The libraries were sequenced on Illumina HiSeq 2000/2500, MiSeq or NextSeq, producing 2 x 150 bp reads.

Results the study describes overall, beyond this receptor: It remained unclear whether the expanded NKG2C-expressing T cell clones were specific for HCMV antigens. In about six donors, the dominant CD3+CD56+NKG2C+ clonotypes were found to rank among the top 10 CD8+ clonotypes and to make up about 1.0-8% of CD8+ T cells. Those dominant clonotypes were again the most abundant among CD3+CD56-NKG2C+ cells in a handful of donors, at roughly 25-65%.

The sequence came from a man between 18 and 29 years old in good health. Donor details come from another sample of the same person, matched by shared clones. The sequenced material came from blood T cells: a sorted CD56 or NKG2C T cell subset, CD4+ or CD8+ T cells, or bulk PBMC T cells (not recorded which). The sequence is built from TRBV12-3 or TRBV12-4 and TRBJ2-3. The CDR3 protein is CASSPDWAQYF.